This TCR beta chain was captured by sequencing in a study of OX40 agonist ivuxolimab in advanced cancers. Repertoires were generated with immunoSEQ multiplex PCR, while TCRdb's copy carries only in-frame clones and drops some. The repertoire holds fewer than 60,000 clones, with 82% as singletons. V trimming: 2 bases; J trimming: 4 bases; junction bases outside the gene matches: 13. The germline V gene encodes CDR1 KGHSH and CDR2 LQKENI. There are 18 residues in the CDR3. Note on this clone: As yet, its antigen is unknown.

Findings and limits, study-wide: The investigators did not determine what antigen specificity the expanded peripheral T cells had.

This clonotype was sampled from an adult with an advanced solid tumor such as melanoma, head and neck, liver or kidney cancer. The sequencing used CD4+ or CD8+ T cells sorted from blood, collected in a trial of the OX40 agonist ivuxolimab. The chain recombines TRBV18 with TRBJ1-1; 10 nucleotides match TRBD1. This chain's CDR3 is CASSPSGTGDRRGTEAFF. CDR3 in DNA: TGTGCCAGCTCACCAAGTGGGACAGGGGATCGGAGGGGCACTGAAGCTTTCTTT.